This T cell receptor beta chain was identified during a study of chemoradiotherapy in HPV16-positive cancers. Study overall: Candidate HPV-specific clones and shared TCR motifs came from two HPV16-positive patients.

The CDR3 contains 15 residues. Germline CDR1 and CDR2: SEHNR and FQNEAQ (reference sequence). Deletions cut 5 bases from V and 2 bases from J, with 12 bases between. This clone is a singleton in its sample. Its target is unknown. Whole-study findings and limits: Only a couple of HPV16-positive patients supplied the functional HPV-specificity definition. During treatment, candidate HPV-specific clones and E7-related motifs expanded in tumor.

Only in-frame clones appear in the TCRdb table, and some are missing; sequencing was by immunoSEQ multiplex PCR. The sample yields tens of thousands of clones, over 90% seen once. The sequence came from a human donor with HPV-associated anogenital cancer. The rearrangement joins TRBV7-9 to TRBJ2-2, with D perhaps TRBD2 (7 bases). The sequences come from blood, collected from a patient who underwent chemoradiotherapy. CDR3 sequence: CASSPTGGNTGELFF. The DNA for the CDR3 is TGTGCCAGCAGCCCGACGGGGGGCAACACCGGGGAGCTGTTTTTT.